The rows below give T cell receptor beta chains drawn from one sample of a study of cytomegalovirus exposure and HLA in healthy donors. Measured with immunoSEQ multiplex PCR; TCRdb has only the in-frame clones, and not every one. The sample includes about 190,000 clones, more than 80% of them seen just once. The sample was PBMCs. These receptors all come from a woman aged 50 to 60 in good health and CMV-seropositive. The CDR3 runs from the conserved cysteine through the conserved F or W. Fields, in order: J gene, D gene, clone size, V gene, CDR3 length, CDR3 DNA, CDR3 protein. A D gene is named only where the DNA matches it firmly. Rows give clone size only sometimes, using once, few, many, or a class for an expanded clone.

TRBJ2-3 TRBD2 few TRBV9 14 TGTGCCAGCAGCGGAAGCGGGGGAGGGGATACGCAGTATTTT CASSGSGGGDTQYF
TRBJ2-3 TRBD2 - TRBV7-8 18 TGTGCCAGCAGCTTCAGGGCTAGCGGGGGGCCCCTCGACGATACGCAGTATTTT CASSFRASGGPLDDTQYF
TRBJ1-3 TRBD1 - TRBV6-5 16 TGTGCCAGCAGTTACTCCTTCGGACAGGGTGGAAACACCATATATTTT CASSYSFGQGGNTIYF
TRBJ2-1 - - TRBV5-1 14 TGCGCCAGCAGCTTCCGAGCGCCGGGGAGTGGGCAGTTCTTC CASSFRAPGSGQFF
TRBJ2-1 TRBD1 - TRBV9 15 TGTGCCAGCAGCTACAGGGGCTCCCCCTACAATGAGCAGTTCTTC CASSYRGSPYNEQFF
TRBJ1-5 TRBD1 - TRBV11-2 18 TGTGCCAGCAGCCCGGGAACAGGGGCCTCTCTTAGCAATCAGCCCCAGCATTTT CASSPGTGASLSNQPQHF
TRBJ2-7 - - TRBV11-2 11 TGTGCCAGCAGCCGACAGTACGAGCAGTACTTC CASSRQYEQYF
TRBJ2-3 TRBD1 - TRBV7-2 15 TGTGCCAGCAGCACAGGGGGGCAGATCTTCAATACGCAGTATTTT CASSTGGQIFNTQYF
TRBJ2-2 - - TRBV7-3 16 TGTGCCAGCAGCTTAAGGGGTAGCGGGAACACCGGGGAGCTGTTTTTT CASSLRGSGNTGELFF
TRBJ1-1 - once TRBV19 12 TGTGCCAGTAGGGGGGACACATCTGAAGCTTTCTTT CASRGDTSEAFF
TRBJ2-3 - - TRBV15 15 TGTGCCACCAGCAGAGCTACCCCGCCCGCCGATACGCAGTATTTT CATSRATPPADTQYF
TRBJ1-5 TRBD1 - TRBV19 17 TGTGCCAGTAGTATACCCAGGACAGGGAGGAGCAATCAGCCCCAGCATTTT CASSIPRTGRSNQPQHF
TRBJ1-3 - once TRBV11-2 15 TGTGCCAGCAGCTTATCGGGGAAATCTGGAAACACCATATATTTT CASSLSGKSGNTIYF